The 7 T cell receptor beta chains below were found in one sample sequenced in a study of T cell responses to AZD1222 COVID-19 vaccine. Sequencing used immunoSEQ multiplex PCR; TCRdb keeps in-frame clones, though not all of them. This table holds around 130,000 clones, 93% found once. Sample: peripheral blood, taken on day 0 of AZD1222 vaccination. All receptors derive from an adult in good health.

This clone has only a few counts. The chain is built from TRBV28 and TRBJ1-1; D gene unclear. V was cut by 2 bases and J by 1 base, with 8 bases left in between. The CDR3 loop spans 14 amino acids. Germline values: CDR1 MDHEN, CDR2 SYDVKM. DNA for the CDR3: TGTGCCAGCAGTTTAAGTCTCGGGAACACTGAAGCTTTCTTT. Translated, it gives CASSLSLGNTEAFF.

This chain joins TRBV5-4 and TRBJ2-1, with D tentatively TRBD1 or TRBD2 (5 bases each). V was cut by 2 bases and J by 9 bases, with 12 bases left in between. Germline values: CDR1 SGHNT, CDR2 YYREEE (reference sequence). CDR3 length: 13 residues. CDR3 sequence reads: CASSFYRDPEQFF. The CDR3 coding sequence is TGTGCCAGCAGCTTCTACCGGGACCCTGAGCAGTTCTTC.

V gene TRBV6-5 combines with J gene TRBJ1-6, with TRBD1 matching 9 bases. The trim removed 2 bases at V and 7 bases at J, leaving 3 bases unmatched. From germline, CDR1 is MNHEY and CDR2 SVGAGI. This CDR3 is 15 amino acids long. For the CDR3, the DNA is TGTGCCAGCAGTTACCGACAGGGGGGAAATTCACCCCTCCACTTT. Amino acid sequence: CASSYRQGGNSPLHF.

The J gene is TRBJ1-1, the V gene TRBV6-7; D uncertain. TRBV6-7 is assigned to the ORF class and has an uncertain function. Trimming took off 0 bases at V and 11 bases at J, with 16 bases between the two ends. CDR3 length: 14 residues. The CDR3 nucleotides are TGTGCCAGCAGTTACTCGAGGGAAAGGGCGGGGGCTTTCTTT. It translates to CASSYSRERAGAFF.

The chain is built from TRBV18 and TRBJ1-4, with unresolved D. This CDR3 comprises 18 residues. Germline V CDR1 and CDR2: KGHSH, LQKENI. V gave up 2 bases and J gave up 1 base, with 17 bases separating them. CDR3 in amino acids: CASSPKQSARRTNEKLFF. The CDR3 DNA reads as TGTGCCAGCTCACCAAAGCAATCCGCCCGAAGAACTAATGAAAAACTGTTTTTT.

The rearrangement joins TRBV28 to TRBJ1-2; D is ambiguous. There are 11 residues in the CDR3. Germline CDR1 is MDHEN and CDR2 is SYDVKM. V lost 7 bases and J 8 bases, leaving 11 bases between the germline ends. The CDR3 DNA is TGTGCCAGCAACGTCAATCGGGGCTACACCTTC. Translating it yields CASNVNRGYTF.

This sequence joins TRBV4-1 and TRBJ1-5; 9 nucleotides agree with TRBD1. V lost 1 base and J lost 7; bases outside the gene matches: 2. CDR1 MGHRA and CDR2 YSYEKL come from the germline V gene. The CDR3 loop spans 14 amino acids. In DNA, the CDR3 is TGCGCCAGCAGCCAAGTACAGGGGGCACAGCCCCAGCATTTT. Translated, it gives CASSQVQGAQPQHF.